The present T cell receptor (beta chain) was sequenced within a study of T cell responses to AZD1222 COVID-19 vaccine. Study results and limitations: Females outnumbered males among donors, who were mostly white British; clonal diversity was possibly underestimated.

The protocol was immunoSEQ multiplex PCR, while the TCRdb copy is restricted to in-frame clones and leaves out a portion. The sample consists of some 120,000 clones, around 85% of them appearing once. The CDR3 contains 14 residues. J was trimmed by 4 bases and V by 9 bases; bases with no gene match: 3. In germline, CDR1 is SGHTA, CDR2 FQGNSA. About this clone: Its antigen is undetermined.

Here the sequenced sample was peripheral blood, taken 28 days after the second AZD1222 dose. This clonotype was obtained from an adult who received the AZD1222 COVID-19 vaccine. This chain uses TRBV7-2 with TRBJ2-3; 14 bases are a match to TRBD2. In DNA, the CDR3 is TGTGCCAGTAAGACTAGCGGGGGGGCAGATACGCAGTATTTT. Amino acid sequence: CASKTSGGADTQYF.